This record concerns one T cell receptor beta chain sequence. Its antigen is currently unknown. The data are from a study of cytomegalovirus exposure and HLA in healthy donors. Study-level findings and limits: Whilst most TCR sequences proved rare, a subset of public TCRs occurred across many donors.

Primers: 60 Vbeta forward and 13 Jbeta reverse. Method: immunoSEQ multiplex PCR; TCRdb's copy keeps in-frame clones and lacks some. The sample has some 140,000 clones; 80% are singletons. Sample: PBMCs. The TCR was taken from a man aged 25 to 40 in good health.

The CDR3: CASSELTSGRNEQFF. The CDR3 DNA follows: TGCGCCAGCAGTGAGTTGACTAGCGGGAGAAATGAGCAGTTCTTC. V is TRBV10-1 and J is TRBJ2-1, with TRBD2 matching over 12 bases. CDR1 is WNHNN, CDR2 SYGVQD, per germline (reference sequence). The CDR3 is made up of 15 amino acids. With 1 base clipped from V and 7 bases from J, the junction kept 2 bases outside the gene matches.